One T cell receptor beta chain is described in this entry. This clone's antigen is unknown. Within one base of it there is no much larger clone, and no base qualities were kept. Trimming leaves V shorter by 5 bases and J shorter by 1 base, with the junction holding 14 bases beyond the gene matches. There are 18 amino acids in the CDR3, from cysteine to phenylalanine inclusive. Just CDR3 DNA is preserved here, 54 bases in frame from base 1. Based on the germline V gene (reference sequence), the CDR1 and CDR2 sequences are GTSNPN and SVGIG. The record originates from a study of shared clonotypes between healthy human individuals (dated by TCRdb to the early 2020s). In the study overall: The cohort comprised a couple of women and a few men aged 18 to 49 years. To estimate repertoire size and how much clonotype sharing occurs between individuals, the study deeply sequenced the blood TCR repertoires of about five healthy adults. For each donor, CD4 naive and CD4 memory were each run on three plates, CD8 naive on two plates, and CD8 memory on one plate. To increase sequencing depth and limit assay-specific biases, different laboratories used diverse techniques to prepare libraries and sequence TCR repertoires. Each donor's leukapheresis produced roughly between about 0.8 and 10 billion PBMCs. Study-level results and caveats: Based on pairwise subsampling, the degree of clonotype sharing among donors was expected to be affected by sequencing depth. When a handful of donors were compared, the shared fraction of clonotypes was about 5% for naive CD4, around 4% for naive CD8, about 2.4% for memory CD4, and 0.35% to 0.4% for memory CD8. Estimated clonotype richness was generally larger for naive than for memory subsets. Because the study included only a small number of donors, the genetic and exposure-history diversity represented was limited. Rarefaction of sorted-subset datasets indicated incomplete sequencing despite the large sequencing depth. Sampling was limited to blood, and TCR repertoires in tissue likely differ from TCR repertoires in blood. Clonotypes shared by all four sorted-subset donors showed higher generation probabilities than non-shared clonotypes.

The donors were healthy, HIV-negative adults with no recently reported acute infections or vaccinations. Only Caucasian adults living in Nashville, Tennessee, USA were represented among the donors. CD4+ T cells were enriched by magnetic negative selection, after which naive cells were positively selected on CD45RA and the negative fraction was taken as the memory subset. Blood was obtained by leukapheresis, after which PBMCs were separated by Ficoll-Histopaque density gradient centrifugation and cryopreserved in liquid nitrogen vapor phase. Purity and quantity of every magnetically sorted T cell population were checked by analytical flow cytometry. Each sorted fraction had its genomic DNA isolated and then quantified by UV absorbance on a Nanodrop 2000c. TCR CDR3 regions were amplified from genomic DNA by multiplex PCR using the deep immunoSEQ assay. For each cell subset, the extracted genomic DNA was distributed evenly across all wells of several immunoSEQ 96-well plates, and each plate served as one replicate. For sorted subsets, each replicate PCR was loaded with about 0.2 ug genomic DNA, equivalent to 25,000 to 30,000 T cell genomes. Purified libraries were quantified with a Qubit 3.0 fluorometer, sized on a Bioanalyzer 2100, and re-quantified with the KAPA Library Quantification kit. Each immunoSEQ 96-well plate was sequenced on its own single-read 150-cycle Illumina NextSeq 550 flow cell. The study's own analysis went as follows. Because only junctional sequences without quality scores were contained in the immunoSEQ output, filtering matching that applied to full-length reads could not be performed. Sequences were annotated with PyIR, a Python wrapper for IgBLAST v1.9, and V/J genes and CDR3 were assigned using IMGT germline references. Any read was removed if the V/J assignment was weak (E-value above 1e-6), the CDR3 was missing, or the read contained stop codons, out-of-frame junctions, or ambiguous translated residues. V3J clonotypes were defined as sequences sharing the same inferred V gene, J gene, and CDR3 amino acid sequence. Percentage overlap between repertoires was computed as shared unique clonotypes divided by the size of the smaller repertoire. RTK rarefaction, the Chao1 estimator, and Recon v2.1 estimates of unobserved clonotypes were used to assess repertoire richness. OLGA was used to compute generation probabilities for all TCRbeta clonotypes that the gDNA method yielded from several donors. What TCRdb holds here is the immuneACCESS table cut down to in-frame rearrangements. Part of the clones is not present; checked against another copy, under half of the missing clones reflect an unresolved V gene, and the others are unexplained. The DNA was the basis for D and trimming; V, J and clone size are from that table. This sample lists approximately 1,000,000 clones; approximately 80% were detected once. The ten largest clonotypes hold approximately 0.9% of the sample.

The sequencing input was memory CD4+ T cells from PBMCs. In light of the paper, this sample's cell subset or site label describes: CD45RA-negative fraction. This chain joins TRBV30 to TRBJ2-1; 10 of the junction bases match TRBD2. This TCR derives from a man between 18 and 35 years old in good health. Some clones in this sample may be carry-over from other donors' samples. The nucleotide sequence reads TGTGCCTGGGTGAAGGGACTAGCGCACATCCAGTCCTACAATGAGCAGTTCTTC. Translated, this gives CAWVKGLAHIQSYNEQFF.